Listed below are T cell receptor beta chains from one sample, sequenced in a study of cytomegalovirus exposure and HLA in healthy donors. Assay used: immunoSEQ multiplex PCR; TCRdb lists only in-frame clones, some missing. The profile shows 100,000 to 150,000 clones, around 80% of them singletons. Sequencing was done on a sample of PBMCs. The source is a woman in her thirties or forties in good health and CMV-seropositive. The CDR3 runs from the conserved cysteine through the conserved F or W. The D gene is left open where the match is weak. Expanded clones get a size class; other rows say once, few or many, or leave the size out.

TGCAGCGTTGAAGGAGGGACAGGGACCTACGAGCAGTACTTC CSVEGGTGTYEQYF TRBV29-1 NA TRBJ2-7 TRBD1
TGTGCCAGCTCACCAGCGTCAGGGATGGGCACAGATACGCAGTATTTT CASSPASGMGTDTQYF TRBV18 NA TRBJ2-3 NA
TGCGCCAGCAGCTTGATTCGGGAGGGGACAGATACGCAGTATTTT CASSLIREGTDTQYF TRBV5-1 NA TRBJ2-3 TRBD2
TGTGCCAGCATCGACAGCTATAGCAATCAGCCCCAGCATTTT CASIDSYSNQPQHF TRBV6-6 NA TRBJ1-5 NA
TGTGCCAGCAGCCTCGGACAGACCAATGAGCAGTTCTTC CASSLGQTNEQFF TRBV27 NA TRBJ2-1 NA
TGTGCCAGCAGCCTCGGGGGGTCAGCGACCTACTACGAGCAGTACTTC CASSLGGSATYYEQYF TRBV21-1 NA TRBJ2-7 NA
TGTGCCAGCATCCGCGGCCTCACTGAAGCTTTCTTT CASIRGLTEAFF TRBV6-6 NA TRBJ1-1 NA
TGTGCCAGCAGTTCTTCTCGACAGGGCAATGAGCAGTTCTTC CASSSSRQGNEQFF TRBV6-6 NA TRBJ2-1 TRBD1
TGTGCCACCAGCAGAGGCGGGACAGGGGACTTGAACACTGAAGCTTTCTTT CATSRGGTGDLNTEAFF TRBV15 NA TRBJ1-1 TRBD1
TGTGCCAGCAATTCGGGGACTGGGGCCAACGTCCTGACTTTC CASNSGTGANVLTF TRBV25-1 NA TRBJ2-6 NA
TGTGCCAGCAGCACGACAGGGGTTTCCTACAATGAGCAGTTCTTC CASSTTGVSYNEQFF TRBV9 NA TRBJ2-1 TRBD1
TGTGCCAGCAGCGCCGACCCACGGAGGGGCACAAACACCGGGGAGCTGTTTTTT CASSADPRRGTNTGELFF TRBV9 NA TRBJ2-2 NA
TGCAGCGTTGGTTTAGGGGGGAACACTGAAGCTTTCTTT CSVGLGGNTEAFF TRBV29-1 few TRBJ1-1 NA
TGTGCCAGCAGCGTCGACGGGGGCCAAGAGACCCAGTACTTC CASSVDGGQETQYF TRBV9 NA TRBJ2-5 NA
TGTGCCTGGAGTGTACAGGAAGGAGAAAAACTGTTTTTT CAWSVQEGEKLFF TRBV30 NA TRBJ1-4 NA
TGTGCCAGCAGACTGGACAGTTCCAATTCACCCCTCCACTTT CASRLDSSNSPLHF TRBV6-5 NA TRBJ1-6 NA
TGTGCCAGCGGGACAGGGAAAAAAGAAGCTTTCTTT CASGTGKKEAFF TRBV27 few TRBJ1-1 TRBD1
TGTGCCAGTTTTGCAGGGGGCTATGGCTACACCTTC CASFAGGYGYTF TRBV19 once TRBJ1-2 TRBD1
TGTGCCAGCAGCTTGGGTCCGGCCGCGGTCGGTCAGCCCCAGCATTTT CASSLGPAAVGQPQHF TRBV5-6 NA TRBJ1-5 NA
TGCGCCAGCAGCTTGACCCGGCCGGGAGGAAGGGGTGGCACCGGGGAGCTGTTTTTT CASSLTRPGGRGGTGELFF TRBV5-1 once TRBJ2-2 TRBD2
TGTGCCAGCAGCTTAGGCCCTAGTTCAGATACGCAGTATTTT CASSLGPSSDTQYF TRBV7-8 once TRBJ2-3 NA
TGTGCCAGCAAACTAGCACCTAACACCGGGGAGCTGTTTTTT CASKLAPNTGELFF TRBV5-6 NA TRBJ2-2 NA
TGCGCCAGCAGCCAACCGGGACTCGTAGCTTTCTTT CASSQPGLVAFF TRBV4-1 NA TRBJ1-1 NA
TGTGCCAGCTCACCCACGATAGGAGACTATGGCTACACCTTC CASSPTIGDYGYTF TRBV18 few TRBJ1-2 NA
TGTGCCAGCAGCTTACAGCGGGAGAAGTCTGAAGCTTTCTTT CASSLQREKSEAFF TRBV7-3 NA TRBJ1-1 NA
TGTGCCAGCAGCACCTACGGACAGGGGGCCTACTCACCCCTCCACTTT CASSTYGQGAYSPLHF TRBV11-1 NA TRBJ1-6 TRBD1
TGTGCCAGCAGTGGACCGGACAGTACAAGAGAGACCCAGTACTTC CASSGPDSTRETQYF TRBV6-4 NA TRBJ2-5 NA
TGCAGCGTAAATACGGGGACAGGGGGCAATTATGGCTACACCTTC CSVNTGTGGNYGYTF TRBV29-1 few TRBJ1-2 TRBD1
TGTGCCAGTAGTAAGACAGTTACCGGGGAGCTGTTTTTT CASSKTVTGELFF TRBV19 few TRBJ2-2 NA
TGTGCCAGCAGACAAGACTGGGCGGGTGGTGAGCAGTACTTC CASRQDWAGGEQYF TRBV6-5 once TRBJ2-7 NA
TGTGCCAGCAGTGAAGAGGGAGGATCTGGAAACACCATATATTTT CASSEEGGSGNTIYF TRBV6-1 NA TRBJ1-3 NA
TGCGCCAGCAGCCGCCTCGGAGGCACTTCCTACGAGCAGTACTTC CASSRLGGTSYEQYF TRBV4-1 NA TRBJ2-7 NA
TGTGCCAGCAGTGAATTCAGGGGGACAGGGGCGTACGAGCAGTACTTC CASSEFRGTGAYEQYF TRBV2 NA TRBJ2-7 TRBD1
TGTGCCAGCAGCTTAGAGGCAGCGGGGGGCGCAGATACGCAGTATTTT CASSLEAAGGADTQYF TRBV7-6 NA TRBJ2-3 TRBD2
TGTGCCAGCAGTAACGTGGAGACTAGCGGGTCTTATTTT CASSNVETSGSYF TRBV6-1 NA TRBJ2-3 TRBD2
TGCGCCAGCAGCCATGGACAGGTCAATAATTCACCCCTCCACTTT CASSHGQVNNSPLHF TRBV4-1 NA TRBJ1-6 TRBD1
TGTGCCAGCGGAGGGACGGATGAAAAACTGTTTTTT CASGGTDEKLFF TRBV6-5 NA TRBJ1-4 NA
TGTGCCAGTAGTCAGTCAGGGGGCATGAACACTGAAGCTTTCTTT CASSQSGGMNTEAFF TRBV19 NA TRBJ1-1 TRBD1